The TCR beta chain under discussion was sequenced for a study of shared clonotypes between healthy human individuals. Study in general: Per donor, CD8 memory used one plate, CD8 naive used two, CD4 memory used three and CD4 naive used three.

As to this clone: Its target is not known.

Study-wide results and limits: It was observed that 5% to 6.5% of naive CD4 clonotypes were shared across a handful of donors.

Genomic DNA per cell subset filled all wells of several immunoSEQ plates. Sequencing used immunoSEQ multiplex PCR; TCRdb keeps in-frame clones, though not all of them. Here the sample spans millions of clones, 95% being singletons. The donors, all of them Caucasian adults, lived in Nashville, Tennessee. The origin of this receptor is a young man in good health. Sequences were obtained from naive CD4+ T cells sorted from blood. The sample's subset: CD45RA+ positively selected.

Here the CDR3 reads CASSLDYGSPYGYTF. The CDR3 DNA sequence: TGTGCCAGCAGCTTAGATTACGGCTCCCCCTATGGCTACACCTTC. The chain combines TRBV7-9 with TRBJ1-2, with no clear D. CDR3 length: 15 amino acids. The ends were cut back, 1 base at V and 4 bases at J, with 13 bases in the middle. Germline V lookup: CDR1 SEHNR, CDR2 FQNEAQ (reference sequence).